These T cell receptor beta chains were read from a single sample in a study of beta chain features in type 1 diabetes. Clones were read by immunoSEQ multiplex PCR, and TCRdb kept only the in-frame ones, dropping some. This table has about 240,000 clones, roughly 14% appearing once. Sequencing was done on a sample of naive CD4+ T cells from blood. Receptors originate from a man between 25 and 39 years old with type 1 diabetes. The CDR3 runs from the conserved cysteine through the conserved F or W. The D gene is left open where the match is weak. Expanded clones get a size class; other rows say once, few or many, or leave the size out.

clone size: NA
D gene: NA
J gene: TRBJ2-6
V gene: TRBV5-4
CDR3 protein: CASSQVSTAGANVLTF
CDR3 DNA: TGTGCCAGCAGCCAAGTATCGACAGCTGGGGCCAACGTCCTGACTTTC

clone size: NA
D gene: NA
J gene: TRBJ1-4
V gene: TRBV10-2
CDR3 protein: CASSAGPPGEKLFF
CDR3 DNA: TGCGCCAGCAGTGCCGGGCCCCCGGGGGAAAAACTGTTTTTT

clone size: few
D gene: TRBD1
J gene: TRBJ2-3
V gene: TRBV9
CDR3 protein: CASSVQGADTQYF
CDR3 DNA: TGTGCCAGCAGCGTTCAGGGGGCAGATACGCAGTATTTT

clone size: NA
D gene: NA
J gene: TRBJ1-5
V gene: TRBV30
CDR3 protein: CAWSTGSAPNQPQHF
CDR3 DNA: TGTGCCTGGAGTACCGGGTCCGCTCCCAATCAGCCCCAGCATTTT

clone size: few
D gene: NA
J gene: TRBJ2-1
V gene: TRBV5-1
CDR3 protein: CASSPGTGSYNEQFF
CDR3 DNA: TGCGCCAGCAGCCCAGGAACGGGAAGCTACAATGAGCAGTTCTTC

clone size: few
D gene: TRBD2
J gene: TRBJ2-1
V gene: TRBV7-9
CDR3 protein: CASSLAERAGGYNEQFF
CDR3 DNA: TGTGCCAGCAGCTTAGCGGAGCGAGCGGGAGGCTACAATGAGCAGTTCTTC

clone size: NA
D gene: TRBD1
J gene: TRBJ1-2
V gene: TRBV7-6
CDR3 protein: CASSFPGGYGYTF
CDR3 DNA: TGTGCCAGCAGCTTCCCAGGGGGCTATGGCTACACCTTC

clone size: few
D gene: TRBD2
J gene: TRBJ2-7
V gene: TRBV5-4
CDR3 protein: CASSLRLAGGPGYEQYF
CDR3 DNA: TGTGCCAGTAGCTTGAGGCTAGCGGGAGGGCCAGGCTACGAGCAGTACTTC

clone size: NA
D gene: TRBD1
J gene: TRBJ2-1
V gene: TRBV7-6
CDR3 protein: CASSLAPPQTGAYNEQFF
CDR3 DNA: TGTGCCAGCAGCTTAGCGCCCCCTCAGACAGGGGCCTACAATGAGCAGTTCTTC

clone size: few
D gene: TRBD2
J gene: TRBJ2-5
V gene: TRBV28
CDR3 protein: CASSFQRGQETQYF
CDR3 DNA: TGTGCCAGCAGTTTCCAGCGGGGTCAAGAGACCCAGTACTTC

clone size: NA
D gene: TRBD1
J gene: TRBJ2-2
V gene: TRBV11-3
CDR3 protein: CASSLSQGATGELFF
CDR3 DNA: TGTGCCAGCAGCTTAAGTCAGGGGGCCACCGGGGAGCTGTTTTTT

clone size: few
D gene: NA
J gene: TRBJ1-2
V gene: TRBV7-2
CDR3 protein: CASSYRDALEGYTF
CDR3 DNA: TGTGCCAGCAGCTACAGGGACGCGCTAGAGGGCTACACCTTC

clone size: few
D gene: TRBD2
J gene: TRBJ2-1
V gene: TRBV7-8
CDR3 protein: CAFGRRAASSYNEQFF
CDR3 DNA: TGTGCCTTCGGGAGGAGGGCCGCGAGCTCCTACAATGAGCAGTTCTTC

clone size: NA
D gene: NA
J gene: TRBJ1-4
V gene: TRBV7-9
CDR3 protein: CASSLGGGTNEKLFF
CDR3 DNA: TGTGCCAGCAGCTTAGGAGGGGGAACTAATGAAAAACTGTTTTTT

clone size: NA
D gene: NA
J gene: TRBJ2-3
V gene: TRBV7-9
CDR3 protein: CASSLGLMGDTQYF
CDR3 DNA: TGTGCCAGCAGCTTGGGACTGATGGGAGATACGCAGTATTTT

clone size: NA
D gene: TRBD1
J gene: TRBJ1-4
V gene: TRBV29-1
CDR3 protein: CSVGQGAEGEKLFF
CDR3 DNA: TGCAGCGTTGGACAGGGGGCTGAGGGTGAAAAACTGTTTTTT

clone size: few
D gene: TRBD1
J gene: TRBJ2-4
V gene: TRBV5-6
CDR3 protein: CASSGWDRSIQYF
CDR3 DNA: TGTGCCAGCAGCGGCTGGGACAGGAGCATTCAGTACTTC

clone size: NA
D gene: TRBD2
J gene: TRBJ2-1
V gene: TRBV10-3
CDR3 protein: CAISESRLASSTGEQFF
CDR3 DNA: TGTGCCATCAGTGAGTCTAGACTAGCCAGTTCGACGGGTGAGCAGTTCTTC

clone size: NA
D gene: NA
J gene: TRBJ2-7
V gene: TRBV28
CDR3 protein: CASRKTGPYEQYF
CDR3 DNA: TGTGCCAGCAGGAAGACAGGTCCCTACGAGCAGTACTTC

clone size: NA
D gene: NA
J gene: TRBJ1-2
V gene: TRBV7-9
CDR3 protein: CASSSSGGYGYTF
CDR3 DNA: TGTGCCAGCAGCTCCTCCGGGGGCTATGGCTACACCTTC

clone size: NA
D gene: TRBD1
J gene: TRBJ2-6
V gene: TRBV2
CDR3 protein: CASSVTGTGANVLTF
CDR3 DNA: TGTGCCAGCAGTGTGACAGGGACAGGGGCCAACGTCCTGACTTTC

clone size: NA
D gene: TRBD1
J gene: TRBJ1-2
V gene: TRBV2
CDR3 protein: CASSAGQGVGGYTF
CDR3 DNA: TGTGCCAGCAGTGCCGGACAGGGGGTAGGAGGCTACACCTTC

clone size: few
D gene: TRBD2
J gene: TRBJ2-3
V gene: TRBV4-1
CDR3 protein: CASSLGLAANTQYF
CDR3 DNA: TGCGCCAGCAGCCTTGGACTAGCAGCCAATACGCAGTATTTT

clone size: NA
D gene: NA
J gene: TRBJ2-1
V gene: TRBV9
CDR3 protein: CASSRRGPGGEQFF
CDR3 DNA: TGTGCCAGCAGTCGGAGGGGGCCTGGGGGCGAGCAGTTCTTC

clone size: NA
D gene: NA
J gene: TRBJ1-2
V gene: TRBV5-4
CDR3 protein: CASSSPGPGSYGYTF
CDR3 DNA: TGTGCCAGCAGCTCCCCCGGTCCAGGGTCCTATGGCTACACCTTC

clone size: NA
D gene: TRBD2
J gene: TRBJ2-1
V gene: TRBV27
CDR3 protein: CASSLLGGSGNEQFF
CDR3 DNA: TGTGCCAGCAGTTTATTGGGCGGGAGTGGCAATGAGCAGTTCTTC